This T cell receptor beta chain was retrieved from a study of T cell changes during pregnancy in multiple sclerosis. This CDR3 has 14 amino acids. Trimming stripped 0 bases from V and 8 bases from J, with 12 bases between. Germline CDR1 reads SGDLS; CDR2 reads YYNGEE. Sequencing was performed with immunoSEQ multiplex PCR; in TCRdb, only in-frame clones are kept and a portion is missing. The table records around 35,000 clones, around nine tenths of them present only once. This clone was observed a handful of times. Here the sequenced sample was CD8+ T cells from peripheral blood mononuclear cells, taken before pregnancy. This sequence originates from a female donor with multiple sclerosis, enrolled in a pregnancy study. V usage is TRBV9 and J usage is TRBJ2-1, with a tentative D call TRBD2 (5 bases). CDR3 DNA sequence: TGTGCCAGCAGCGTAGGAGGAGGCTGGGATGAGCAGTTCTTC. Translated, it gives CASSVGGGWDEQFF. The whole variable domain, remainder taken from reference TRBV9 and TRBJ2-1, is DSGVTQTPKHLITATGQRVTLRCSPRSGDLSVYWYQQSLDQGLQFLIQYYNGEERAKGNILERFSAQQFPDLHSELNLSSLELGDSALYFCASSVGGGWDEQFFGPGTRLTVL.